These 20 T cell receptor beta chains originate from one sample sequenced in a study of cytomegalovirus exposure and HLA in healthy donors (dated by TCRdb to between 2016 and 2019). Libraries came from the immunoSEQ multiplex PCR assay. The multiplex PCR relied on a mix of 60 forward primers for TCR Vbeta segments and 13 reverse primers for TCR Jbeta segments. What TCRdb holds here is the immuneACCESS table cut down to in-frame rearrangements. Part of the clones is not present; checked against another copy, under half of the missing clones reflect an unresolved V gene, and the others are unexplained. The sample table records about 130,000 clones; 78% of these occur just once. The top ten clonotypes cover approximately 11% of the sample. Sequencing was done on a sample of PBMCs. Source of these receptors: a man aged 25 to 45 in good health and CMV-seropositive.

The J gene is TRBJ2-5, the V gene TRBV5-6, with 12 positions matching TRBD1. The assigned J gene may be wrong: the sequence end matches TRBJ2-7 better. CDR1 is SGHDT, CDR2 YYEEEE, per germline. This CDR3 region has 16 residues. CDR3 coding DNA: TGTGCCAGCAGCTGGGGGGGGACAGGGGGCCCCCACGAGCAGTACTTC. Protein sequence: CASSWGGTGGPHEQYF.

This sequence joins TRBV28 and TRBJ1-1; D not certain. Germline-derived CDR1 and CDR2 are MDHEN and SYDVKM. The CDR3 spans 15 residues. Trimming removed 3 bases from V and 2 bases from J, with 13 bases in between. The CDR3: CASSFHPVANTEAFF. As DNA, the CDR3 is TGTGCCAGCAGTTTTCATCCAGTCGCAAACACTGAAGCTTTCTTT.

The rearrangement uses TRBV7-8 and TRBJ2-1; 8 nucleotides agree with TRBD1. Unmatched junction bases numbered 10, after V lost 2 bases and J lost 7 bases. The length of the CDR3 is 16 residues. Germline loops: CDR1 SGHVS, CDR2 FQNEAQ. The CDR3 region is CASSLWVGTGANEQFF. DNA for the CDR3: TGTGCCAGCAGCTTATGGGTTGGGACAGGCGCGAATGAGCAGTTCTTC.

This chain uses TRBV15 with TRBJ1-2; possible D gene TRBD1, 5 bases. Between the trimmed V and J ends, which lost 1 base and 13 bases, there was a span of 22 bases. CDR3 length: 15 amino acids. CDR1 and CDR2 from the germline V gene are LNHNV and YYDKDF (reference sequence). The CDR3 loop is CATSRGTALGTRFTF. The DNA of the CDR3 is TGTGCCACCAGCAGAGGAACGGCTCTGGGGACTCGCTTCACCTTC.

V usage is TRBV2 and J usage is TRBJ2-7, with D unresolved. The length of the CDR3 is 14 residues. The germline V and J ends were trimmed by 4 bases and 4 bases, with 14 bases remaining between them. CDR1 and CDR2 (germline): SNHLY, FYNNEI. The CDR3 DNA sequence: TGTGCCAGCAGTGGTATAATCCGAGATTACGAGCAGTACTTC. Encoded protein: CASSGIIRDYEQYF.

About this clone itself: Other DNA sequences within the sample encode an identical CDR3. The chain joins TRBV11-2 to TRBJ2-7; perhaps TRBD1 as D (6 bases). Germline loops: CDR1 SGHAT, CDR2 FQNNGV. The ends were cut back, 6 bases at V and 4 bases at J, with 10 bases in the middle. The CDR3 runs to 12 residues. The CDR3 DNA reads TGTGCCAGCAGTTCTCAGGGGTACGAGCAGTACTTC. Its translation is CASSSQGYEQYF.

The gene calls are TRBV6-5 and TRBJ2-7, with 11 bases aligning to TRBD1. This CDR3 comprises 14 residues. J lost 3 bases, V lost 6 bases, and 4 bases had no gene match. CDR1 is MNHEY, CDR2 SVGAGI, per germline. The CDR3 nucleotides are TGTGCCAGCAGCCGGACAGGGGGCTTCTACGAGCAGTACTTC. Its protein product is CASSRTGGFYEQYF.

In DNA, the CDR3 is TGTGCCAGCAGCCCCGGCGGCCTACCCAACACCGGGGAGCTGTTTTTT. Its translation is CASSPGGLPNTGELFF. The chain recombines TRBV11-3 with TRBJ2-2; D is ambiguous. Trimming cost V 5 bases and J 2 bases, with 15 bases left between them. The CDR3 extends over 16 amino acids. In germline, CDR1 is SGHNT, CDR2 YENEEA.

The table lists this clone with a count of one. The V gene is TRBV7-9, the J gene TRBJ2-1, with a tentative D call TRBD1 (6 bases). The CDR3 consists of 14 residues. Looked up from germline, CDR1 is SEHNR and CDR2 is FQNEAQ (reference sequence). V was clipped by 4 bases and J by 7 bases, with 14 bases between them. DNA for the CDR3: TGTGCCAGCAGCTCGGGTCCAGGGGAAAATGAGCAGTTCTTC. It yields the protein CASSSGPGENEQFF.

This clone was detected a few times. The V call is TRBV5-6, the J call TRBJ2-7, with D possibly being TRBD2 (6 bases). Trimming stripped 4 bases from V and 3 bases from J, with 23 bases between. Germline values: CDR1 SGHDT, CDR2 YYEEEE. The CDR3 loop spans 17 amino acids. The CDR3 spells CASSLVRPTGLVYEQYF. The CDR3 DNA follows: TGTGCCAGCAGCCTCGTCCGCCCAACGGGACTCGTCTACGAGCAGTACTTC.

The V call is TRBV4-2, the J call TRBJ2-7, with TRBD2 as a possible D gene (6 bases). There are 19 residues in the CDR3. V was shortened by 3 bases and J by 0 bases, with 24 bases between the two germline ends. Per the germline V gene, CDR1 is LGHNA and CDR2 is YNFKEQ. CDR3 sequence reads: CASSQGDPRRGPSSYEQYF. DNA of the CDR3: TGTGCCAGCAGCCAGGGGGACCCCCGGAGGGGTCCAAGCTCCTACGAGCAGTACTTC.

V and J are TRBV4-1 and TRBJ2-3; 8 nucleotides align to TRBD2. The CDR3 spans 16 residues. J was trimmed by 8 bases and V by 1 base; bases with no gene match: 11. Germline V CDR1 and CDR2: MGHRA, YSYEKL. CDR3 sequence reads: CASSQVQREPPATQYF. The DNA for the CDR3 is TGCGCCAGCAGCCAAGTCCAGCGGGAGCCCCCCGCTACGCAGTATTTT.

This clone has just a few counts. The chain recombines TRBV5-5 with TRBJ2-3; D not resolved. With 0 bases removed from V and 2 bases from J, the gap between germline ends came to 10 bases. Germline CDR1 and CDR2: SGHKS and YYEKEE (reference sequence). The CDR3 contains 15 residues. The chain's CDR3 is CASSLGRLLTDTQYF. The CDR3 nucleotides read TGTGCCAGCAGCTTGGGGCGGTTGCTCACAGATACGCAGTATTTT.

The rearrangement uses TRBV29-1 and TRBJ2-7; weak D call: TRBD2 (5 bases). V lost 4 bases and J 7 bases, leaving 11 bases between the germline ends. Germline V gene sequence: CDR1 SQVTM, CDR2 ANQGSEA. The CDR3 has 11 residues. CDR3 loop: CSVGSGGEQYF. Written as DNA, the CDR3 is TGCAGCGTTGGCAGCGGTGGGGAGCAGTACTTC.

This clone was detected only a few times. The V gene is TRBV11-2, the J gene TRBJ1-2; no definite D call. Germline values: CDR1 SGHAT, CDR2 FQNNGV. The V end was cut by 5 bases, the J end by 0 bases, with 16 bases between. The CDR3 is 16 amino acids. The CDR3 protein is CASSLNLQVTNYGYTF. CDR3 DNA sequence: TGTGCCAGCAGCCTAAACTTGCAGGTTACTAACTATGGCTACACCTTC.

The chain couples TRBV7-2 to TRBJ2-7, with D possibly matching TRBD1 (6 bases). The CDR3 is 12 residues long. Trimming removed 5 bases at V and 6 bases at J, with 11 bases between. Germline CDR1 is SGHTA and CDR2 is FQGNSA. DNA for the CDR3: TGTGCCAGCAGCCCCTTGGGGGCCGAGCAGTACTTC. Translating gives CASSPLGAEQYF.

The chain links TRBV28 to TRBJ1-1; 7 bases map to TRBD1. Germline assignment: CDR1 MDHEN and CDR2 SYDVKM. V lost 5 bases and J lost 6; bases outside the gene matches: 3. The CDR3 is 12 residues long. The DNA of the CDR3 is TGTGCCAGCAGTGGGGACAGCCCTGAAGCTTTCTTT. This codes for CASSGDSPEAFF.

This chain links TRBV5-6 with TRBJ2-4; no definite D call. Trimming removed 0 bases at V and 5 bases at J, with 15 bases between. Germline V gives CDR1 SGHDT, CDR2 YYEEEE. The CDR3 contains 16 residues. CDR3 coding DNA: TGTGCCAGCAGCTTGGAAATATCTCTCGAGCAAAACATTCAGTACTTC. Protein: CASSLEISLEQNIQYF.

The V gene is TRBV9, the J gene TRBJ2-5; 16 nucleotides align to TRBD2. The J segment lost 6 bases and the V segment lost 4 bases, leaving 9 bases of the junction unmatched. Per germline, CDR1 SGDLS and CDR2 YYNGEE. CDR3 length: 17 residues. CDR3 nucleotide sequence: TGTGCCAGCAGCTCCGGGACTAGCGGGAGGGTTTCAAAGACCCAGTACTTC. The encoded protein is CASSSGTSGRVSKTQYF.

This clone has just a few counts. The chain is built from TRBV6-5 and TRBJ2-5, with 7 bases aligning to TRBD1. The CDR3 runs to 16 residues. With 0 bases clipped from V and 7 bases from J, the junction kept 11 bases outside the gene matches. The germline CDR1 and CDR2 sequences are MNHEY and SVGAGI. The CDR3 region is CASSYSGQPFVGTQYF. The CDR3 DNA sequence: TGTGCCAGCAGTTACTCGGGACAGCCCTTCGTTGGGACCCAGTACTTC.